What follows describes a single TCR beta chain. What it binds is not known. These data are taken from a study of cytomegalovirus exposure and HLA in healthy donors. Points from the study as a whole: The authors listed 150 or so TCR beta chains as cytomegalovirus-associated.

The primer mix had 60 Vbeta and 13 Jbeta primers. Data came from immunoSEQ multiplex PCR; TCRdb stores just in-frame clones and leaves some out. The sample includes 150,000 to 200,000 clones, around 84% of them seen just once. This CDR3 is 15 amino acids long. Trimming removed 5 bases from V and 5 bases from J; junction bases left unmatched: 11. In germline, CDR1 is SGHAT, CDR2 FQNNGV. The chain recombines TRBV11-2 with TRBJ2-7; 8 nucleotides agree with TRBD1. Sequenced: PBMCs. This receptor was obtained from a man aged 18 to 29 in good health and CMV-seronegative. The CDR3, as DNA: TGTGCCAGCAGCCAGGACAGGGACGGTTGGGACGAGCAGTACTTC. Translated: CASSQDRDGWDEQYF.